This T cell receptor (beta chain) is drawn from a study of OX40 agonist ivuxolimab in advanced cancers. At the level of the whole study: Ivuxolimab was a fully human IgG2 agonistic monoclonal antibody targeting the costimulatory receptor OX40 (CD134). Intravenous ivuxolimab was administered to patients every 2 weeks at six dose levels: 0.01, 0.1, 0.3, 1.5, 3 and 10 mg/kg. Of the approximately 50 dose-escalation patients, hepatocellular carcinoma was present in about 20, melanoma in approximately 15, renal cell carcinoma in 9 and head and neck cancer in 9. In the dose-escalation cohort, 82.7% of patients were male, and the mean age was approximately 60 years, with a range of about 23 to 90. Prior anti-PD-1, anti-PD-L1 or anti-CTLA-4 therapy was permitted, and checkpoint inhibitors had been received by around 40% of dose-escalation patients. Partial responses occurred in three dose-escalation patients, of whom one had hepatocellular carcinoma and two had cutaneous melanoma. Peripheral TCRbeta sequencing was intended to test whether TCR sequence diversity was altered and clonal T-cell expansion was caused by ivuxolimab. The monotherapy dose-escalation portion (N = 52 patients) of the phase I ivuxolimab trial is reported in the paper.

Genomic DNA was isolated from the sorted cells so that the TCRbeta CDR3 region could be sequenced. The immunoSEQ Assay was used to sequence the TCRbeta CDR3 regions. TCRdb took over this immuneACCESS table, retaining in-frame rearrangements with V and J assigned. Such tables are incomplete; in checked studies, under half of the missing clones stem from an unresolved V gene, and the remainder is unexplained. This sample gives tens of thousands of clones in total; about nine tenths of them show up just once. Over 10% of the sample comes from the top ten. Notes on this clone: Its antigen is unknown. No clone much larger than this one lies a single base away; base qualities are absent.

From the cysteine through the phenylalanine, the CDR3 covers 17 amino acids. The read is trimmed to its CDR3 DNA, 51 bases read in frame from base 1. The germline V gene sets CDR1 to MNHNS and CDR2 to SASEGT. The V and J ends are trimmed by 0 bases and 4 bases, leaving 15 bases between them. What the research found in general, with its limitations: Partial responders in the 0.1-3.0 mg/kg groups had among the lowest normalized peripheral clonal expansion, especially among CD8+ T cells. At doses of 0.1 to 3.0 mg/kg, clonal expansion of both CD4+ and CD8+ blood T cells was observed from baseline to week 6. After ivuxolimab, more expanded clones were found on average in CD8+ T cells than in CD4+ T cells. Low levels of normalized T-cell clonal expansion were also seen in some patients who did not respond. The antigen specificity of the clonally expanded peripheral T cells was not determined.

Patients with autoimmune disease history or receiving systemic immunosuppression were excluded from the trial. Peripheral blood for TCR sequencing was drawn from every dose cohort at baseline, at cycle 4 day 1 and at cycle 7 day 1. Samples were obtained from an open-label, multicenter, first-in-human phase I dose-escalation trial of ivuxolimab. Adults with locally advanced or metastatic head and neck squamous cell, hepatocellular, melanoma or renal cell carcinoma were enrolled in the trial. Before TCR sequencing, CD4+ T cells and CD8+ T cells from peripheral blood were sorted into separate populations.

Source: CD4+ or CD8+ T cells sorted from blood, taken in a trial of the OX40 agonist ivuxolimab. This TCR derives from an adult with an advanced solid tumor such as melanoma, head and neck, liver or kidney cancer. The rearranged chain carries TRBV6-1 and TRBJ1-4; the D gene cannot be named for sure. The nucleotide sequence reads TGTGCCAGCAGTGAAGCCCTGTGGTCGGAATATAATGAAAAACTGTTTTTT. Translated, this gives CASSEALWSEYNEKLFF.